Below, 27 T cell receptor beta chains from the same sample are listed, as sequenced in a study of shared clonotypes between healthy human individuals. The protocol was immunoSEQ multiplex PCR, while the TCRdb copy is restricted to in-frame clones and leaves out a portion. The sample contains hundreds of thousands of clones, approximately 79% of which appear only once. Specimen: memory CD4+ T cells sorted from blood. Specified subset: CD45RA-negative fraction. The receptors stem from a young woman in good health.

This clone came up a few times. One end of the junction fails to match germline, which may point to a read error. The chain employs TRBV29-1 and TRBJ1-2; D ambiguous. The CDR3 contains 11 residues. The germline CDR1 and CDR2 sequences are SQVTM and ANQGSEA. As DNA, the CDR3 is TGCAGCGTTGGAACAGCGCAGGTCGTTGATTTC. Residues: CSVGTAQVVDF.

This clone came up a few times. The chain recombines TRBV25-1 with TRBJ1-4, with 12 bases fitting TRBD1. Losses at the gene ends were 4 bases for V and 7 bases for J; bases not matched to a gene: 7. CDR1 is MGHDK and CDR2 is SYGVNS in the germline V gene. This CDR3 has 16 amino acids. In nucleotides, the CDR3 is TGTGCCAGCAGTGCGGGACAGGGGGCGGCGGGTGAAAAACTGTTTTTT. Translating gives CASSAGQGAAGEKLFF.

The V gene is TRBV18, the J gene TRBJ2-1, with 13 bases fitting TRBD2. Trimming cost V 6 bases and J 10 bases; bases outside gene matches: 9. CDR3 length equals 15 residues. Germline-derived CDR1 and CDR2 are KGHSH and LQKENI. The CDR3 sequence: CASSPGTSGIGEQFF. CDR3 in DNA: TGTGCCAGCTCCCCCGGGACTAGCGGGATCGGGGAGCAGTTCTTC.

The V gene is TRBV5-4, the J gene TRBJ2-7; TRBD1 agrees at 8 bases. The CDR3 runs 15 residues. V was clipped by 2 bases and J by 0 bases; unmatched bases: 4. From germline, CDR1 is SGHNT and CDR2 YYREEE (reference sequence). CDR3 residues: CASSLNRGSSYEQYF. DNA for the CDR3: TGTGCCAGCAGCTTAAACAGGGGGAGCTCCTACGAGCAGTACTTC. The variable domain in full, with the rest retrieved from reference TRBV5-4 and TRBJ2-7, is ETGVTQSPTHLIKTRGQQVTLRCSSQSGHNTVSWYQQALGQGPQFIFQYYREEENGRGNFPPRFSGLQFPNYSSELNVNALELDDSALYLCASSLNRGSSYEQYFGPGTRLTVT.

This chain connects TRBV18 to TRBJ2-7; D is unclear. This CDR3 is built from 18 residues. Germline lookup yields CDR1 KGHSH and CDR2 LQKENI. The V and J ends lost 1 base and 1 base respectively, with 20 bases between them. CDR3 nucleotides: TGTGCCAGCTCACCACAGGAGACCTACGTTGGTGGGTCCTACGAGCAGTACTTC. It encodes CASSPQETYVGGSYEQYF. The whole variable domain, filled in from reference TRBV18 and TRBJ2-7, reads NAGVMQNPRHLVRRRGQEARLRCSPMKGHSHVYWYRQLPEEGLKFMVYLQKENIIDESGMPKERFSAEFPKEGPSILRIQQVVRGDSAAYFCASSPQETYVGGSYEQYFGPGTRLTVT.

This clone was observed at least ten times. V gene TRBV5-1 combines with J gene TRBJ2-1; possible D gene TRBD2, 6 bases. V lost 1 base, J lost 0 bases, and 14 bases lay in between. The CDR3 has 17 residues. The V gene's germline CDR1 is SGHRS and CDR2 YFSETQ. CDR3 in amino acids: CASSLFGHGSSYNEQFF. The CDR3 DNA is TGCGCCAGCAGCTTGTTTGGGCACGGGAGCTCCTACAATGAGCAGTTCTTC.

Ten or more counts support this clone. This specimen includes other DNA sequences encoding the same CDR3. This rearrangement joins TRBV28 to TRBJ2-1, with D perhaps given as TRBD1 or TRBD2 (7 bases each). The V end was cut by 7 bases, the J end by 8 bases, with 24 bases between. The CDR3 has 16 residues. Germline-derived CDR1 and CDR2 are MDHEN and SYDVKM. The CDR3 DNA sequence: TGTGCCAGCACTCCCAGGGGGGGGCTCCTTTCCTATGAGCAGTTCTTC. It specifies CASTPRGGLLSYEQFF.

The CDR3 sequence: CASSPKHRRGDTQYF. The CDR3 DNA follows: TGTGCCAGCAGTCCGAAACATAGAAGGGGGGATACGCAGTATTTT. The chain combines TRBV27 with TRBJ2-3; perhaps TRBD1 as D (6 bases). The V gene's germline CDR1 is MNHEY and CDR2 SMNVEV (reference sequence). CDR3 length equals 15 residues. V was clipped by 5 bases and J by 6 bases, with 18 bases between them.

The CDR3 region has the DNA TGTGCCAGCAGCCAAGATCGGTGGGGTGAGCAGTTCTTC. Translated: CASSQDRWGEQFF. V gene TRBV14 combines with J gene TRBJ2-1; D gene ambiguous. Germline V gene data show CDR1 as SGHDN and CDR2 as FVKESK. The germline V and J ends were trimmed by 0 bases and 9 bases, with 9 bases remaining between them. This CDR3 has 13 residues.

Only a few counts were recorded for this clone. This sequence joins TRBV2 and TRBJ1-1; 7 nucleotides agree with TRBD1. With V trimmed by 6 bases and J by 1 base, 8 bases remained unmatched. The CDR3 contains 15 residues. The V gene's germline CDR1 is SNHLY and CDR2 FYNNEI. CDR3 loop: CASRLMTGTNTEAFF. The CDR3 nucleotides read TGTGCCAGCAGACTTATGACAGGGACGAACACTGAAGCTTTCTTT.

This clone was seen a handful of times. Other DNA sequences in the same sample also yield this CDR3. V usage is TRBV2 and J usage is TRBJ1-5; D uncertain. Germline V gives CDR1 SNHLY, CDR2 FYNNEI. With 4 bases removed from V and 5 bases from J, the gap between germline ends came to 12 bases. The CDR3 sequence is 14 residues long. DNA of the CDR3: TGTGCCAGCAGTGGAAACAGCGGGGATCAGCCCCAGCATTTT. Translation gives CASSGNSGDQPQHF.

The chain employs TRBV28 and TRBJ1-5; no definite D call. V was shortened by 6 bases and J by 3 bases, with 9 bases between the two germline ends. CDR1 and CDR2 (germline): MDHEN, SYDVKM. This CDR3 is 13 amino acids long. Here the CDR3 DNA reads TGTGCCAGCAGGGGCCGATTCAATCAGCCCCAGCATTTT. Amino acid sequence: CASRGRFNQPQHF.

The gene calls are TRBV28 and TRBJ2-3; TRBD1 agrees at 7 bases. Germline CDR1 and CDR2: MDHEN and SYDVKM. The CDR3 is 15 amino acids. Trimming removed 7 bases from V and 1 base from J; junction bases left unmatched: 8. The CDR3 region is CASNHRDRRTDTQYF. In nucleotides, the CDR3 is TGTGCCAGCAATCACAGGGACAGACGCACAGATACGCAGTATTTT.

This clone appeared once. The chain links TRBV5-1 to TRBJ2-5, with 16 bases that match TRBD2. Germline V lookup: CDR1 SGHRS, CDR2 YFSETQ. The CDR3 has 15 residues. J was trimmed by 7 bases and V by 4 bases; bases with no gene match: 4. CDR3: CASSAGLAGGGTQYF. The CDR3 nucleotides are TGCGCCAGCAGCGCGGGACTAGCGGGAGGGGGGACCCAGTACTTC.

This sequence joins TRBV25-1 and TRBJ1-2; D possibly corresponds to TRBD1 (5 bases). CDR1 MGHDK and CDR2 SYGVNS come from the germline V gene. V was pared by 1 base and J by 2 bases, with 11 bases between. CDR3 length: 15 residues. CDR3 in amino acids: CASSELGELNYGYTF. The CDR3 bases are TGTGCCAGCAGTGAATTGGGGGAGCTCAACTATGGCTACACCTTC.

This clone is a singleton in its sample. The chain employs TRBV4-2 and TRBJ1-2; D unresolved. The CDR3 is 15 amino acids. V lost 1 base and J lost 3, with 12 bases in between. Germline V gene sequence: CDR1 LGHNA, CDR2 YNFKEQ. For the CDR3, the DNA is TGTGCCAGCAGCCAAGCTCTGGGCGATGACTATGGCTACACCTTC. This translates into CASSQALGDDYGYTF.

The chain is built from TRBV7-6 and TRBJ2-5, with no clear D. This CDR3 comprises 13 residues. Trimming removed 1 base from V and 3 bases from J, with 6 bases in between. Per the germline V gene, CDR1 is SGHVS and CDR2 is FNYEAQ. As DNA, the CDR3 is TGTGCCAGCAGCTTAGGAGGAAAAGAGACCCAGTACTTC. Residues: CASSLGGKETQYF. Full variable domain (outside the CDR3, taken from reference TRBV7-6 and TRBJ2-5): GAGVSQSPRYKVTKRGQDVALRCDPISGHVSLYWYRQALGQGPEFLTYFNYEAQQDKSGLPNDRFSAERPEGSISTLTIQRTEQRDSAMYRCASSLGGKETQYFGPGTRLLVL.

The chain joins TRBV10-3 to TRBJ1-5, with a weak D call TRBD1 (6 bases). The CDR3 is 15 residues long. Germline values: CDR1 ENHRY, CDR2 SYGVKD. V lost 6 bases and J 5 bases, leaving 17 bases between the germline ends. CDR3 in amino acids: CAIRKQGSVDQPQHF. The CDR3 DNA sequence: TGTGCCATCAGGAAACAGGGTTCGGTTGATCAGCCCCAGCATTTT.

The chain carries TRBV5-6 and TRBJ1-4; D is perhaps TRBD1 (5 bases). The V end was cut by 3 bases, the J end by 5 bases, with 14 bases between. There are 15 residues in the CDR3. CDR1 and CDR2 (germline): SGHDT, YYEEEE. The CDR3 DNA reads as TGTGCCAGCAGCTATCAAACCGGGGCCAATGAAAAACTGTTTTTT. Translation: CASSYQTGANEKLFF.

The chain couples TRBV18 to TRBJ2-7; TRBD2 agrees at 8 bases. The V segment lost 5 bases and the J segment 7 bases; nucleotides outside the gene matches: 7. Germline values: CDR1 KGHSH, CDR2 LQKENI. The CDR3 length is 13 residues. The CDR3 nucleotides read TGTGCCAGCTCAGAGAATAGCGGGAAGGAGCAGTACTTC. Translation gives CASSENSGKEQYF.

The chain uses TRBV19 and TRBJ2-2; D remains ambiguous. CDR1 and CDR2 from the germline V gene are LNHDA and SQIVND (reference sequence). CDR3 length: 13 amino acids. V gave up 3 bases and J gave up 6 bases, with 8 bases separating them. This CDR3 is CASSIDGPGELFF. Here the CDR3 DNA reads TGTGCCAGTAGTATTGATGGGCCCGGGGAGCTGTTTTTT.

The chain links TRBV6-1 to TRBJ2-7; 7 nucleotides agree with TRBD1. CDR1 MNHNS and CDR2 SASEGT come from the germline V gene. The CDR3 totals 14 residues. V trimming: 6 bases; J trimming: 4 bases; junction bases outside the gene matches: 9. In DNA, the CDR3 is TGTGCCAGCAGGAGGGACAGTAGTTTTTACGAGCAGTACTTC. It is translated as CASRRDSSFYEQYF.

The V call is TRBV11-2, the J call TRBJ1-4; possibly TRBD1 for D (6 bases). The CDR3 spans 16 residues. Germline-derived CDR1 and CDR2 are SGHAT and FQNNGV. V shed 5 bases and J shed 8 bases, with 21 bases lying between them. The CDR3 nucleotides read TGTGCCAGCAGCGCCGGTGGGGGGCTGCCAGGCGAAAAACTGTTTTTT. It yields the protein CASSAGGGLPGEKLFF. Full variable domain (missing parts from reference TRBV11-2 and TRBJ1-4): EAGVAQSPRYKIIEKRQSVAFWCNPISGHATLYWYQQILGQGPKLLIQFQNNGVVDDSQLPKDRFSAERLKGVDSTLKIQPAKLEDSAVYLCASSAGGGLPGEKLFFGSGTQLSVL.

The V and J genes are TRBV6-1 and TRBJ1-4; D remains ambiguous. The CDR3 is 16 residues long. Trimming stripped 3 bases from V and 0 bases from J, with 11 bases between. Germline-derived CDR1 and CDR2 are MNHNS and SASEGT. The CDR3 DNA is TGTGCCAGCAGTGATCGGGTTGGGTCAACTAATGAAAAACTGTTTTTT. Its protein is CASSDRVGSTNEKLFF.

The chain employs TRBV6-5 and TRBJ2-3; D is tentatively TRBD1 or TRBD2 (5 bases each). This CDR3 spans 14 amino acids. Trimming shortened V by 6 bases and J by 0 bases, and 10 bases separated the two germline ends. CDR1 and CDR2 (germline): MNHEY, SVGAGI. CDR3 sequence reads: CASRGRESTDTQYF. DNA of the CDR3: TGTGCCAGCAGGGGACGGGAAAGCACAGATACGCAGTATTTT.

This clone appeared a few times. The CDR3 nucleotides read TGCGCCAGCAGTCAAGGGGATCAGCCCCAGCATTTT. It translates to CASSQGDQPQHF. The chain links TRBV23-1 to TRBJ1-5; D is unclear. TRBV23-1 is designated an ORF whose function remains uncertain. The CDR3 is 12 residues long. V was cut by 2 bases and J by 5 bases, with 4 bases left in between.

Notes on this clone: This CDR3 is also generated by other DNA sequences in the sample. The V and J genes are TRBV5-1 and TRBJ2-1; 10 nucleotides match TRBD2. The CDR3 totals 15 residues. The trim removed 4 bases at V and 4 bases at J, leaving 5 bases unmatched. Germline CDR1 and CDR2: SGHRS and YFSETQ. CDR3 protein: CASSTSSGGYNEQFF. DNA of the CDR3: TGCGCCAGCAGCACATCTAGCGGGGGATACAATGAGCAGTTCTTC.